The 3 T cell receptor beta chains in this list originate from one sample, sequenced in a study of T cell responses to AZD1222 COVID-19 vaccine. The data were produced by immunoSEQ multiplex PCR, yet TCRdb's version contains in-frame clones alone and is incomplete. The sample consists of tens of thousands of clones, 70% to 90% of them appearing once. The input for sequencing was peripheral blood, taken 28 days after the second AZD1222 dose. The receptors stem from an adult who received the AZD1222 COVID-19 vaccine.

This clone was counted a few times. V usage is TRBV4-1 and J usage is TRBJ2-7; tentative D call: TRBD1 (6 bases). The CDR3 spans 15 residues. Trimming left V 2 bases short and J 3 bases short, with 14 bases between. Germline V gene lookup returns CDR1 MGHRA and CDR2 YSYEKL. CDR3 region: CASSQPVRGGYEQYF. The CDR3 nucleotides read TGCGCCAGCAGCCAACCAGTCCGAGGGGGCTACGAGCAGTACTTC.

The V gene is TRBV4-3, the J gene TRBJ1-2; D call uncertain. CDR3 length: 13 residues. CDR1 is LGHNA and CDR2 is YSLEER in the germline V gene. V was trimmed by 0 bases and J by 7 bases, leaving 9 bases between them. CDR3 DNA sequence: TGCGCCAGCAGCCAAGAGGCTTGGGGTGGCTACACCTTC. This translates into CASSQEAWGGYTF.

CDR3 DNA sequence: TGTGCCAGCACCCTCGGACAGTTCAACACCGGGGAGCTGTTTTTT. Residues: CASTLGQFNTGELFF. The gene calls are TRBV3-1 (or the pseudogene TRBV3-2) and TRBJ2-2, with D perhaps matching TRBD1 (6 bases). CDR1 LGHDT and CDR2 YNNKEL come from the germline V gene (reference sequence). There are 15 residues in the CDR3. The V end lost 7 bases, the J end lost 2 bases, and 14 bases lay between the germline ends.